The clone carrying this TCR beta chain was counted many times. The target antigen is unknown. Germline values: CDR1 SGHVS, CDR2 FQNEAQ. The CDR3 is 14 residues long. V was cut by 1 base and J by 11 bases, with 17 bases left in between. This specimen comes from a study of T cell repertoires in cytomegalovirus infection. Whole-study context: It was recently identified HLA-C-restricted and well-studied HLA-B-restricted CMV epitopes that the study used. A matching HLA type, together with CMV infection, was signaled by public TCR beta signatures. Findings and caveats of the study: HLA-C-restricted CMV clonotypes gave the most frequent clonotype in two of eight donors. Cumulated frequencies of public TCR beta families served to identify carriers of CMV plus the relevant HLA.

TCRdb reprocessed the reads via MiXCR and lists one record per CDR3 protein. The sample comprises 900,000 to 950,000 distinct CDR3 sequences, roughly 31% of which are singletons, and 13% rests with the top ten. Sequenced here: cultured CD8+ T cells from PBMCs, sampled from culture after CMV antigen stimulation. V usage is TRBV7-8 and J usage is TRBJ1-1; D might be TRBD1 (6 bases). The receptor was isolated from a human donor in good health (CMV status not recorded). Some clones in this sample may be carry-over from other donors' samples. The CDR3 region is CASSLGRQGMDAFF. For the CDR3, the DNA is TGTGCCAGCAGCTTAGGACGGCAGGGGATGGATGCTTTCTTT.